These T cell receptor beta chains were read from a single sample in a study of post-analysis software for immune sequencing data. TCRdb called the PCR reads again in MiXCR, with one record for every CDR3 protein. The sample gives about 820,000 distinct CDR3 sequences, roughly half of which show up once; 4.6% is in the top ten. Sequencing was carried out using blood. The receptors stem from a girl aged 10 to 17 with multiple sclerosis. Both conserved end residues are part of each CDR3. A D gene is named only where the DNA matches it firmly. A clone size is listed for some rows: how often the clone was seen (once, few, many), or a class if it is expanded.

v_gene: TRBV3-1
abundance: -
j_gene: TRBJ2-7
d_gene: -
CDR3nt: TGTGCCAGCAGCCAACTCCGGGACAACCTATACGAGCAGTACTTC
CDR3aa: CASSQLRDNLYEQYF

v_gene: TRBV10-3
abundance: -
j_gene: TRBJ2-7
d_gene: -
CDR3nt: TGTGCCATCAGTGGTGCAGGGGAGATCTACGAGCAGTACTTC
CDR3aa: CAISGAGEIYEQYF

v_gene: TRBV7-2
abundance: -
j_gene: TRBJ2-3
d_gene: -
CDR3nt: TGTGCCAGCAGCTTAGGATCGGGCATCCGCACAGATACGCAGTATTTT
CDR3aa: CASSLGSGIRTDTQYF

v_gene: TRBV20-1
abundance: -
j_gene: TRBJ2-1
d_gene: TRBD2
CDR3nt: TGCAGTGTGCGACCGGGACTAGCGGGGTACAATGAGCAGTTCTTC
CDR3aa: CSVRPGLAGYNEQFF

v_gene: TRBV21-1
abundance: -
j_gene: TRBJ1-5
d_gene: -
CDR3nt: TGTGCCAGCAGCAACCGCTTAGATGGCAATCAGCCCCAGCATTTT
CDR3aa: CASSNRLDGNQPQHF

v_gene: TRBV9
abundance: few
j_gene: TRBJ2-1
d_gene: -
CDR3nt: TGTGCCAGCAGCGCTGGACTAACGGACTTACAGTTCTTC
CDR3aa: CASSAGLTDLQFF

v_gene: TRBV20-1
abundance: once
j_gene: TRBJ2-2
d_gene: -
CDR3nt: TGCAGTGACAGGGAGAACACCGGGGAGCTGTTTTTT
CDR3aa: CSDRENTGELFF

v_gene: TRBV11-2
abundance: -
j_gene: TRBJ2-1
d_gene: TRBD2
CDR3nt: TGCGCCAGCAGCTCTAGACTAGCGGCCTTTCGAAAGGAGCAGTTCTTC
CDR3aa: CASSSRLAAFRKEQFF

v_gene: TRBV6-6
abundance: few
j_gene: TRBJ2-7
d_gene: -
CDR3nt: TGTGCCAGCAGTCCCCACTCCGACAGCGCCTACGAGCAGTACTTC
CDR3aa: CASSPHSDSAYEQYF

v_gene: TRBV29-1
abundance: few
j_gene: TRBJ2-7
d_gene: -
CDR3nt: TGCAGCGTTGAAGATCGCCCAGGGGCTACGAAATACGAGCAGTACTTC
CDR3aa: CSVEDRPGATKYEQYF

v_gene: TRBV6-2/TRBV6-3
abundance: -
j_gene: TRBJ2-7
d_gene: TRBD1
CDR3nt: TGTGCCAGCAGTTACTCGCGTCCCGGGACAGGGGCCGAGCAGTACTTC
CDR3aa: CASSYSRPGTGAEQYF

v_gene: TRBV20-1
abundance: -
j_gene: TRBJ2-1
d_gene: -
CDR3nt: TGCAGTGCTAATCTAGGATACAATGAGCAGTTCTTC
CDR3aa: CSANLGYNEQFF

v_gene: TRBV10-3
abundance: -
j_gene: TRBJ2-7
d_gene: -
CDR3nt: TGTGCCATCAGTGGGGGGGACCCCTACGAGCAGTACTTC
CDR3aa: CAISGGDPYEQYF

v_gene: TRBV7-9
abundance: once
j_gene: TRBJ1-4
d_gene: TRBD1
CDR3nt: TGTGCCAGCAGCTTAGAGACAGGGATTAATGAAAAACTGTTTTTT
CDR3aa: CASSLETGINEKLFF

v_gene: TRBV30
abundance: -
j_gene: TRBJ1-6
d_gene: -
CDR3nt: TGTGCCTGGAGTGGAGGGGTCAGTCAGTATAATTCACCCTTCCACTTT
CDR3aa: CAWSGGVSQYNSPFHF

v_gene: TRBV20-1
abundance: -
j_gene: TRBJ2-1
d_gene: TRBD2
CDR3nt: TGCAGTGCTAGAGACCGAAGCGGGAGGGCCGACAATGAGCAGTTCTTC
CDR3aa: CSARDRSGRADNEQFF

v_gene: TRBV7-9
abundance: few
j_gene: TRBJ2-7
d_gene: -
CDR3nt: TGTGCCAGCACCGATCTTGGGGGCGGGACAGATACCTACGAGCAGTACTTC
CDR3aa: CASTDLGGGTDTYEQYF

v_gene: TRBV6-5
abundance: -
j_gene: TRBJ1-1
d_gene: -
CDR3nt: TGTGCCAGCAGAGGTAGGGCTGAAGCTTTCTTT
CDR3aa: CASRGRAEAFF

v_gene: TRBV5-1
abundance: -
j_gene: TRBJ2-7
d_gene: -
CDR3nt: TGCGCCAGCAGCTTGTCCGGCGGGCAACCATACGAGCAGTACTTC
CDR3aa: CASSLSGGQPYEQYF

v_gene: TRBV7-9
abundance: -
j_gene: TRBJ2-7
d_gene: -
CDR3nt: TGTGCCAGCAGCTTTAAGGCCAGCCCGGTCTACGAGCAGTACTTC
CDR3aa: CASSFKASPVYEQYF

v_gene: TRBV7-9
abundance: -
j_gene: TRBJ1-2
d_gene: -
CDR3nt: TGTGCCAGCAGTCCTGGGACACCCGTTAACTATGGCTACACCTTC
CDR3aa: CASSPGTPVNYGYTF

v_gene: TRBV20-1
abundance: -
j_gene: TRBJ1-2
d_gene: -
CDR3nt: TGCAGTGCCGAGCGGGGGGCGCGGGGCTATGGCTACACCTTC
CDR3aa: CSAERGARGYGYTF

v_gene: TRBV3-1
abundance: -
j_gene: TRBJ2-1
d_gene: -
CDR3nt: TGTGCCAGCAGTCCGGTGAATCTCGGTCTCCAGTTCTTC
CDR3aa: CASSPVNLGLQFF

v_gene: TRBV9
abundance: few
j_gene: TRBJ2-1
d_gene: TRBD2
CDR3nt: TGTGCCAGCAGCGTATCTAGCGGGGTAAATGAGCAGTTCTTC
CDR3aa: CASSVSSGVNEQFF

v_gene: TRBV7-8
abundance: many
j_gene: TRBJ2-7
d_gene: -
CDR3nt: TGTGCCAGCAGCTTTCATGAGGTCGCCTACGAGCAGTACTTC
CDR3aa: CASSFHEVAYEQYF

v_gene: TRBV12-3/TRBV12-4
abundance: -
j_gene: TRBJ2-7
d_gene: -
CDR3nt: TGTGCCAGCGCACAAGGGGTTTCCTACGAGCAGTACTTC
CDR3aa: CASAQGVSYEQYF

v_gene: TRBV7-9
abundance: few
j_gene: TRBJ2-7
d_gene: TRBD1
CDR3nt: TGTGCCAGCAGCCGGGACAGACCCGCCTACGAGCAGTACTTC
CDR3aa: CASSRDRPAYEQYF

v_gene: TRBV20-1
abundance: -
j_gene: TRBJ2-1
d_gene: TRBD2
CDR3nt: TGCAGTGCTAGCGAGGGAGGGTCCTACAATGAGCAGTTCTTC
CDR3aa: CSASEGGSYNEQFF

v_gene: TRBV7-2
abundance: -
j_gene: TRBJ2-5
d_gene: TRBD2
CDR3nt: TGTGCCAGCAGCTTAGTAGCGGGGGCAGAGACCCGGTACTTC
CDR3aa: CASSLVAGAETRYF